These 10 T cell receptor beta chains were sequenced from one sample in a study of a mutant IDH1 vaccine in newly diagnosed glioma. The assay was immunoSEQ multiplex PCR, and TCRdb's table has in-frame clones only and misses some. The data show about 62,000 clones, with 75% to 90% seen just once and 3.8% held by the top ten. Time point reported: week 47, end of study. The investigators gave 300 ug of mutant IDH1 20-mer peptide in each vaccine dose, together with topical imiquimod. The antigens of these receptors remain unknown. The material was PBMCs, obtained from a glioma patient whose treatment included an IDH1 peptide vaccine. The source is a man younger than 45 with glioma.

This clone showed up just once. The chain combines TRBV25-1 with TRBJ1-2; D gene ambiguous. V was shortened by 0 bases and J by 8 bases, with 10 bases between the two germline ends. CDR3 size: 13 residues. Germline values: CDR1 MGHDK, CDR2 SYGVNS. CDR3 coding DNA: TGTGCCAGCAGTGAATACGGAGGGTACGGCTACACCTTC. Translating gives CASSEYGGYGYTF.

V is TRBV6-5 and J is TRBJ1-5; 7 bases match TRBD1. This CDR3 is built from 15 residues. Germline V CDR1 and CDR2: MNHEY, SVGAGI. V lost 6 bases and J lost 2; bases outside the gene matches: 7. The CDR3 loop reads CASRTLTGGNQPQHF. Written as DNA, the CDR3 is TGTGCCAGCAGGACCCTAACAGGGGGCAATCAGCCCCAGCATTTT.

The chain has TRBV5-1 and TRBJ2-7; no firm D call. This CDR3 has 12 amino acids. Germline V CDR1 and CDR2: SGHRS, YFSETQ. Trimming took off 1 base at V and 6 bases at J, with 8 bases between the two ends. The CDR3 DNA reads as TGCGCCAGCAGCTTGTACTGGGGCGAGCAGTACTTC. The encoded protein is CASSLYWGEQYF.

A few counts support this clone. The V and J genes are TRBV10-3 and TRBJ1-5; TRBD1 is a possible D gene (6 bases). Germline V CDR1 and CDR2: ENHRY, SYGVKD. The CDR3 runs to 13 residues. Trimming shortened V by 4 bases and J by 5 bases, and 9 bases separated the two germline ends. The CDR3 sequence is CAISVGGDQPQHF. As DNA, the CDR3 is TGTGCCATCAGTGTTGGGGGCGATCAGCCCCAGCATTTT.

This chain connects TRBV5-1 to TRBJ1-4; D unclear. Germline values: CDR1 SGHRS, CDR2 YFSETQ. The CDR3 is 17 residues long. V lost 5 bases and J lost 0, with 17 bases in between. In DNA, the CDR3 is TGCGCCAGCAGACCCACACCGGTTGTGGCAACTAATGAAAAACTGTTTTTT. Its protein product is CASRPTPVVATNEKLFF.

The CDR3 protein is CASIGNTEAFF. The CDR3 coding sequence is TGTGCCAGTATCGGGAACACTGAAGCTTTCTTT. The chain carries TRBV19 and TRBJ1-1; unclear D gene. The CDR3 contains 11 residues. V was shortened by 7 bases and J by 1 base, with 4 bases between the two germline ends. Germline V gene sequence: CDR1 LNHDA, CDR2 SQIVND (reference sequence).

The chain employs TRBV27 and TRBJ2-7; weak D call: TRBD1 (6 bases). The ends were cut back, 5 bases at V and 3 bases at J, with 17 bases in the middle. CDR3 length equals 15 residues. Germline CDR1 is MNHEY and CDR2 is SMNVEV (reference sequence). CDR3 protein: CASSPHSPTGYEQYF. The CDR3 DNA reads TGTGCCAGCAGTCCCCATAGCCCGACAGGCTACGAGCAGTACTTC.

This clone was detected once. This chain links TRBV7-9 with TRBJ2-5, with D tentatively TRBD1 (5 bases). V lost 1 base and J 7 bases, leaving 19 bases between the germline ends. Germline CDR1 and CDR2: SEHNR and FQNEAQ (reference sequence). The CDR3 has 16 amino acids. The CDR3 here is CASSLEAAGMIRTQYF. DNA for the CDR3: TGTGCCAGCAGCTTAGAGGCTGCAGGGATGATTCGGACCCAGTACTTC.

The chain links TRBV5-1 to TRBJ1-5; 7 bases fit TRBD1. This CDR3 has 16 residues. With 0 bases clipped from V and 2 bases from J, the junction kept 5 bases outside the gene matches. Germline V gene sequence: CDR1 SGHRS, CDR2 YFSETQ. The CDR3 nucleotides are TGCGCCAGCAGCTTGGGTGATACAGGGGGCAATCAGCCCCAGCATTTT. Encoded protein: CASSLGDTGGNQPQHF. Full variable domain (outside the CDR3, taken from reference TRBV5-1 and TRBJ1-5): KAGVTQTPRYLIKTRGQQVTLSCSPISGHRSVSWYQQTPGQGLQFLFEYFSETQRNKGNFPGRFSGRQFSNSRSEMNVSTLELGDSALYLCASSLGDTGGNQPQHFGDGTRLSIL.

This chain uses TRBV5-1 with TRBJ1-4; TRBD1 aligns across 8 bases. J lost 8 bases, V lost 1 base, and 4 bases had no gene match. CDR3 length: 14 amino acids. CDR1 is SGHRS, CDR2 YFSETQ, per germline. The CDR3 loop reads CASSLQGANEKLFF. The CDR3 DNA reads TGCGCCAGCAGCTTGCAGGGGGCGAACGAAAAACTGTTTTTT. Combining the CDR3 with reference TRBV5-1 and TRBJ1-4 gives the whole variable domain KAGVTQTPRYLIKTRGQQVTLSCSPISGHRSVSWYQQTPGQGLQFLFEYFSETQRNKGNFPGRFSGRQFSNSRSEMNVSTLELGDSALYLCASSLQGANEKLFFGSGTQLSVL.